This T cell receptor beta chain derives from a study of shared clonotypes between healthy human individuals (dated by TCRdb to the early 2020s). Background for the entire study: A few men and a couple of women, aged 18 to 49 years, made up the cohort. To increase sequencing depth and limit assay-specific biases, different laboratories used diverse techniques to prepare libraries and sequence TCR repertoires. For each donor, CD4 naive and CD4 memory were each run on three plates, CD8 naive on two plates, and CD8 memory on one plate. The study deeply sequenced blood TCR repertoires of roughly five healthy adults to estimate repertoire size and the extent of clonotype sharing between individuals. Between about 0.9 and 9 billion PBMCs per donor were obtained by leukapheresis. The study at large found these results: Naive subsets generally had larger estimated clonotype richness than memory subsets did. Compared with non-shared clonotypes, clonotypes shared by all four sorted-subset donors had higher generation probabilities. Even with the large sequencing depth, rarefaction of the sorted-subset datasets indicated that sequencing was incomplete. Sampling was restricted to blood, and TCR repertoires in tissues likely differ from the TCR repertoires found in blood. Pairwise subsampling led to the expectation that sequencing depth would affect the degree of clonotype sharing among donors. Because the study included only a small number of donors, the genetic and exposure-history diversity represented was limited. Across a handful of donors, around 5% of naive CD4, 3% to 4% of naive CD8, about 2.3% of memory CD4, and 0.4% of memory CD8 clonotypes were shared.

This clone showed up just once. What this receptor recognizes is not known. No much larger clonotype is one base removed from it; base qualities were not supplied. TCR CDR3 regions were amplified from genomic DNA by multiplex PCR using the deep immunoSEQ assay. Extracted genomic DNA from each cell subset was spread evenly across all wells of several immunoSEQ 96-well plates, with each plate serving as a replicate. For sorted subsets, each replicate PCR was loaded with about 0.2 ug genomic DNA, equivalent to 25,000 to 35,000 T cell genomes. Purified libraries were measured with a Qubit 3.0 fluorometer, size-checked on a Bioanalyzer 2100, and measured again with the KAPA Library Quantification kit. Each immunoSEQ 96-well plate was sequenced on its own single-read 150-cycle Illumina NextSeq 550 flow cell. Regarding the original processing steps: Because the immunoSEQ output held only junctional sequences and lacked quality scores, the filtering could not match the filtering applied to full-length reads. To assign V/J genes and CDR3, sequences were annotated using PyIR, a Python wrapper for IgBLAST v1.9, with IMGT germline references. Reads were filtered out if the reads had weak V/J assignments (E-value above 1e-6), no CDR3, stop codons, out-of-frame junctions, or ambiguous translated residues. V3J clonotypes were defined as sequences sharing the same inferred V gene, J gene, and CDR3 amino acid sequence. The percentage overlap between two repertoires was calculated by dividing the number of shared unique clonotypes by the size of the smaller repertoire. RTK rarefaction, the Chao1 estimator, and Recon v2.1 estimates of unobserved clonotypes were used to assess repertoire richness. For all TCRbeta clonotypes obtained by the gDNA method from a few donors, generation probabilities were computed with OLGA. TCRdb mirrors the immuneACCESS table, restricted to in-frame sequences. Some clones are absent from its copies; in checked studies, under half trace to an unresolved V gene, and the reason for the others is unknown. The V and J calls and clone size were taken over from that table, and D and trimming were inferred from the DNA. The sample table holds approximately 1.1 million clones, of which approximately 80% were seen once. Approximately 0.5% of the sample is held by the ten biggest clonotypes.

The donors were healthy, HIV-negative adults with no recently reported acute infections or vaccinations. Every donor was a Caucasian adult living in Nashville, Tennessee, USA. CD4+ T cells were enriched by magnetic negative selection; naive cells were then positively selected on CD45RA, and the negative fraction formed the memory subset. After blood collection by leukapheresis, PBMCs were isolated using Ficoll-Histopaque density gradient centrifugation and then cryopreserved in the vapor phase of liquid nitrogen. Analytical flow cytometry was used to check the purity and quantity of each magnetically sorted T cell population. Genomic DNA was isolated from every sorted fraction and measured by UV absorbance on a Nanodrop 2000c. V gives up 1 base and J gives up 7 bases, and the segment between their germline ends measures 19 bases. The CDR3 spans 17 residues, from the cysteine through the phenylalanine. Of all the DNA, just the CDR3 is kept, 51 bases in frame from base 1. The germline V gene supplies CDR1 MGHRA and CDR2 YSYEKL.

This chain is built from TRBV4-1 and TRBJ1-4, with TRBD1 as a weak D call on 6 bases. Specimen: memory CD4+ T cells from PBMCs. The sample's cell subset or site label, in plain terms: CD45RA-negative fraction. The receptor was derived from a man between 18 and 35 years old in good health. Some clones in this sample may be carry-over from other donors' samples. The base sequence is TGCGCCAGCAGCCAAGCATATATAGGGGGGCATGGTGAAAAACTGTTTTTT. Its translation reads: CASSQAYIGGHGEKLFF.